The sequence of this TCR beta chain was determined in a study of T cell responses to AZD1222 COVID-19 vaccine (dated by TCRdb to 2020 to 2022). Some background on the complete study: AZD1222 recipients whose second dose came at about 4 weeks and those whose second dose came at about 12 weeks were combined into one group, since spike-specific TCR depth and breadth did not differ between the two schedules. Enrollment into the trials was organized by age into subgroups of 18-55, 56-69 and 70-plus years, and those subgroups contained roughly 150, 30 and 60 TCR-sequenced participants, respectively. TCR sequencing covered fewer than 250 trial participants: 207 given two doses of AZD1222 and around 25 given two doses of MenACWY control vaccine. Paper-wide results and their limitations: Because no day 14 peak-response samples were available, the repertoires could be characterized only after the peak T cell response. In the small 56-69-year group, the increase in depth fell short of significance, most likely because of low power. Participants were mostly white British, with more females than males. The authors suggested clonal diversity may have been underestimated. Epitopes outside the regions mutated in the B.1.351 and B.1.1.7 variants were reportedly recognized by nearly half of the unique spike-specific TCRs. Vaccine-associated CD4 TCRs spanned the whole spike protein, with dominant responses in regions 160-218 and 743-854. Spike-specific TCR breadth and depth rose significantly after two AZD1222 doses compared with day 0 and with MenACWY recipients. Conclusions about previously exposed vaccinees are limited, since just a handful of AZD1222 recipients were seropositive for SARS-CoV-2 at baseline.

The CDR3 regions of human TCRbeta chains were subjected to immunosequencing. As for the original processing: Repertoire TCRs were matched against a reference library of SARS-CoV-2-specific TCRs generated with the MIRA antigen-specificity platform. Breadth was defined as the fraction of unique TCRs that were SARS-CoV-2-associated. Depth was defined as the fraction of total T cells that were SARS-CoV-2-associated. Using the MIRA data, each spike-specific TCR was assigned both to the spike region to which the TCR was reactive and to a CD4 or CD8 class. Log10-transformed breadth and depth values were compared by one-way ANOVA with Sidak's multiple comparisons tests. TCRdb's version of the immuneACCESS table is confined to in-frame rearrangements and falls short of the full clone set. An unresolved V gene accounts for under half of the shortfall where checked; the remainder is of unknown origin. V and J calls and clone size are those listed in that table; D and trimming were worked out from the DNA. Across this sample there are 67,000 or so clones, with 84% seen only once. The leading ten clones occupy over 8% of the sample.

The meaning of the sample's time point label: baseline before first vaccination. The vaccinee samples were drawn from two UK trials, COV001 and COV002, one of which was a single-blind randomized controlled phase 2/3 trial testing AZD1222 (ChAdOx1 nCoV-19) in healthy adults. Trial participant PBMC samples were collected at day 0 and day 28 after the second dose for TCRbeta chain sequencing. Regarding this clone: Which antigen it targets is not known. No much larger clonotype is one base removed from it; base qualities were not supplied.

The germline V gene (reference sequence) provides CDR1 GTSNPN and CDR2 SVGIG. The junction shows trimming of 0 bases on V and 10 bases on J, plus 19 bases between the germline ends. Counted from cysteine to phenylalanine, this CDR3 has 16 amino acids. Just the 48-base CDR3 DNA is kept, in frame starting at base 1. The specimen comprised peripheral blood, sampled on day 0 of AZD1222 vaccination. This TCR came from an adult in good health. The sequence joins TRBV30 to TRBJ1-6; the D gene assignment is ambiguous. The CDR3 amino acid sequence is: CAWSVYSQGLGSPLHF. The nucleotide sequence reads as follows: TGTGCCTGGAGTGTATATAGCCAAGGACTTGGATCACCCCTCCACTTT.